What follows are 5 T cell receptor beta chains derived from one specimen sequenced in a study of cytomegalovirus exposure and HLA in healthy donors. Vbeta (60) and Jbeta (13) primers were used in the PCR. The repertoire was sequenced with immunoSEQ multiplex PCR; TCRdb's copy has only in-frame clones and lacks some. The sample carries roughly 180,000 clones, roughly three quarters recorded once. Sequencing input: PBMCs. The receptor source for this set is a woman between 25 and 40 years old in good health and CMV-seropositive.

The rearrangement joins TRBV5-6 to TRBJ1-1, with D hard to call. This CDR3 has 14 amino acids. Per the germline V gene, CDR1 is SGHDT and CDR2 is YYEEEE. V was trimmed by 2 bases and J by 3 bases, leaving 11 bases between them. The CDR3 reads CASSFGRRDTEAFF. As DNA, the CDR3 is TGTGCCAGCAGCTTTGGTCGGAGGGACACTGAAGCTTTCTTT.

The chain employs TRBV7-2 and TRBJ1-1, with 10 bases aligning to TRBD1. Trimming at V came to 5 bases and at J to 4 bases, leaving 13 bases not matched to a gene. This CDR3 has 17 residues. Germline V lookup: CDR1 SGHTA, CDR2 FQGNSA. The CDR3 is CASSVGTGAHSTTEAFF. Here the CDR3 DNA reads TGTGCCAGCAGCGTCGGGACAGGGGCCCACTCGACCACTGAAGCTTTCTTT.

The rearrangement links TRBV19 to TRBJ2-2, with 10 bases identical to TRBD2. The CDR3 contains 16 residues. In germline, CDR1 is LNHDA, CDR2 SQIVND (reference sequence). V shed 7 bases and J 4 bases; nucleotides not matched to a gene: 9. The CDR3 nucleotides read TGTGCCAGTACGAAGCGGGGGGGCGAAGTCACCGGGGAGCTGTTTTTT. Protein sequence: CASTKRGGEVTGELFF.

This chain connects TRBV9 to TRBJ2-7; tentatively, D is TRBD2 (7 bases). The germline CDR1 and CDR2 sequences are SGDLS and YYNGEE. The CDR3 totals 15 residues. The V end was cut by 0 bases, the J end by 0 bases, with 10 bases between. CDR3 amino acids: CASSVGRGPSYEQYF. CDR3 nucleotide sequence: TGTGCCAGCAGCGTAGGGCGGGGGCCCTCCTACGAGCAGTACTTC.

The chain is built from TRBV5-6 and TRBJ2-5; D unclear. V lost 1 base to trimming and J lost 5 bases, with 15 bases between them. The CDR3 consists of 15 residues. Germline assignment: CDR1 SGHDT and CDR2 YYEEEE. In nucleotides, the CDR3 is TGTGCCAGCAGCTTGAGTGCCACAGAGTGGGAGACCCAGTACTTC. Protein product: CASSLSATEWETQYF.